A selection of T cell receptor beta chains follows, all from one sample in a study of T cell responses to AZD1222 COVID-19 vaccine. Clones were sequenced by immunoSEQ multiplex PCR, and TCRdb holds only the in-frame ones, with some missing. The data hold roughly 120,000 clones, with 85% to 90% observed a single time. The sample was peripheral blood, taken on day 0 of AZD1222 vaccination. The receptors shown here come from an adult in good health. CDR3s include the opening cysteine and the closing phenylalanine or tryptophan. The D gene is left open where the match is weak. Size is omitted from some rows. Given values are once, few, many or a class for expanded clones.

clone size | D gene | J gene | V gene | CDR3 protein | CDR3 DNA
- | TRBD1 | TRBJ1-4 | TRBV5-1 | CASSRGTGGEKLFF | TGCGCCAGCAGCCGAGGGACAGGGGGTGAAAAACTGTTTTTT
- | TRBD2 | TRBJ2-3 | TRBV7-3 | CASSSPGLAGGASTDTQYF | TGTGCCAGCAGCTCCCCGGGACTAGCGGGAGGGGCAAGCACAGATACGCAGTATTTT
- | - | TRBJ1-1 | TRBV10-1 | CASSESRQLNTEAFF | TGCGCCAGCAGTGAGTCGCGGCAGTTGAACACTGAAGCTTTCTTT
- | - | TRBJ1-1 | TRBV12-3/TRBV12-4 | CASSFGNTEAFF | TGTGCCAGCAGTTTCGGCAACACTGAAGCTTTCTTT
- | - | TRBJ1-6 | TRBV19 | CASSKDPGKGYNSPLHF | TGTGCCAGTAGTAAGGATCCGGGAAAGGGCTATAATTCACCCCTCCACTTT
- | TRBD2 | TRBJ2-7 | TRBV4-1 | CASSQEVGSGGLSYEQYF | TGCGCCAGCAGCCAAGAGGTGGGTAGCGGGGGACTCTCCTACGAGCAGTACTTC
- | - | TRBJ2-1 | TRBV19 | CASSIDRVRTYNEQFF | TGTGCCAGTAGTATCGACCGGGTCAGAACCTACAATGAGCAGTTCTTC
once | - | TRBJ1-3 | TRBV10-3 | CAISGTEGNTIYF | TGTGCCATTTCCGGGACCGAAGGAAACACCATATATTTT
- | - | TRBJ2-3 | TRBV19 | CASSIESGGSTDTQYF | TGTGCCAGTAGTATTGAGTCGGGCGGAAGCACAGATACGCAGTATTTT
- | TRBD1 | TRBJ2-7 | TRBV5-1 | CASSSNRGPYEQYF | TGCGCCAGCAGCAGCAACAGGGGGCCCTACGAGCAGTACTTC
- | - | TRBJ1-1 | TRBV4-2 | CASSQDTGIAFMNTEAFF | TGTGCCAGCAGCCAAGACACAGGAATTGCCTTCATGAACACTGAAGCTTTCTTT
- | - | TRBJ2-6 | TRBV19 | CASSPSSGRRIVSGANVLTF | TGTGCCAGTAGTCCCAGCTCCGGACGCCGAATCGTCTCTGGGGCCAACGTCCTGACTTTC
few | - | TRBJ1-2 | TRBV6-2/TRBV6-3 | CASSLGQNYGYTF | TGTGCCAGCAGTTTGGGGCAAAACTATGGCTACACCTTC
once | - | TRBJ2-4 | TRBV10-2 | CASSQGTAKNIQYF | TGCGCCAGCAGCCAAGGGACGGCCAAAAACATTCAGTACTTC
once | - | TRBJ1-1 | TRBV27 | CASQNDMNTEAFF | TGTGCCAGCCAAAACGACATGAACACTGAAGCTTTCTTT
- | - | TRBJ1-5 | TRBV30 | CAWSATPQGYLSNQPQHF | TGTGCCTGGAGTGCAACCCCACAGGGTTATCTAAGCAATCAGCCCCAGCATTTT
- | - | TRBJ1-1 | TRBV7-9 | CASSLGTITEAFF | TGTGCCAGCAGCTTGGGCACCATCACTGAAGCTTTCTTT
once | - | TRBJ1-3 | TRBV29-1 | CSVCKTLNANTIYF | TGCAGCGTTTGTAAGACACTCAACGCGAACACCATATATTTT
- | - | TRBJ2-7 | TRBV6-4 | CASSEEWGIEQYF | TGTGCCAGCAGTGAGGAGTGGGGCATCGAGCAGTACTTC
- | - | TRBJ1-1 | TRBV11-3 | CASSLMGETEAFF | TGTGCCAGCAGCTTAATGGGGGAAACTGAAGCTTTCTTT
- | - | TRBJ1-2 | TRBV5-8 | CASSLGRTYGYTF | TGTGCCAGCAGCTTGGGGCGGACCTATGGCTACACCTTC
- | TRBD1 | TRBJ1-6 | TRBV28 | CASSLAGQGNSPLHF | TGTGCCAGCAGTTTAGCAGGACAGGGTAATTCACCCCTCCACTTT
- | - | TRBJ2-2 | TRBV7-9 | CASSLGPTTNTGELFF | TGTGCCAGCAGCTTAGGACCGACCACGAACACCGGGGAGCTGTTTTTT
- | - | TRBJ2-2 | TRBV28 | CASRGSGELFF | TGTGCCAGCAGAGGATCCGGGGAGCTGTTTTTT
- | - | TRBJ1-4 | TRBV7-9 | CASRQGTATNEKLFF | TGTGCCAGCAGGCAGGGGACGGCAACTAATGAAAAACTGTTTTTT
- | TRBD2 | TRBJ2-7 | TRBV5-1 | CASSLRAASGGGYEQYF | TGCGCCAGCAGCCTTAGGGCGGCTAGCGGGGGAGGCTACGAGCAGTACTTC
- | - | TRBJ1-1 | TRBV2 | CASSEYGEAFF | TGTGCCAGCAGTGAGTACGGTGAAGCTTTCTTT
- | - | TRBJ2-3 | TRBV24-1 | CATSASVDTQYF | TGTGCCACCAGTGCGTCGGTAGATACGCAGTATTTT
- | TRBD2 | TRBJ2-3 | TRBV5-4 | CASSHGLAGATDTQYF | TGTGCCAGCAGCCACGGACTAGCGGGTGCCACAGATACGCAGTATTTT
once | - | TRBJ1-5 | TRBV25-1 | CASSASISNQPQHF | TGTGCCAGCTCGGCCTCGATTAGCAATCAGCCCCAGCATTTT
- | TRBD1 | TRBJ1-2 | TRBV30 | CAWSLRTGGAKSYTF | TGTGCCTGGAGTCTACGGACAGGGGGCGCGAAGAGCTACACCTTC
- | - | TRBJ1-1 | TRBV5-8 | CASSLNWWGNTEAFF | TGTGCCAGCAGCTTGAACTGGTGGGGGAACACTGAAGCTTTCTTT
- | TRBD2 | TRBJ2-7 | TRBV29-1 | CSVEDGLAGVVKYF | TGCAGCGTTGAAGACGGACTAGCGGGAGTCGTTAAGTACTTC
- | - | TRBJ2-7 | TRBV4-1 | CASSQGPYYEQYF | TGCGCCAGCAGCCAAGGACCTTACTACGAGCAGTACTTC
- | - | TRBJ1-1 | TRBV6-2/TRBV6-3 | CASSRPADRSHRNTEAFF | TGTGCCAGCAGCCGCCCTGCAGACAGGAGTCATAGGAACACTGAAGCTTTCTTT
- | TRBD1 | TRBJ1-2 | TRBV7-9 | CASSLTGGDNYGYTF | TGTGCCAGCAGCTTAACAGGGGGCGATAACTATGGCTACACCTTC
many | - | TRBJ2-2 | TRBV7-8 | CASSLARRRQNGELFF | TGTGCCAGCAGCTTAGCGAGGAGGCGGCAGAACGGGGAGCTGTTTTTT
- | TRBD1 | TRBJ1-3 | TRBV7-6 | CASSLPLPGGRNTIYF | TGTGCCAGCAGCTTGCCTCTCCCAGGGGGGAGAAACACCATATATTTT
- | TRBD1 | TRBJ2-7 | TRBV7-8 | CASSPRQGSEEQYF | TGTGCCAGCAGCCCCAGACAGGGATCGGAAGAGCAGTACTTC
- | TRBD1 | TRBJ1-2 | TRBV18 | CASSPLKTGRDYGYTF | TGTGCCAGCTCACCTTTAAAGACAGGGCGTGACTATGGCTACACCTTC
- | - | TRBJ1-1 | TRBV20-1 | CSAREAAEAFF | TGCAGTGCTAGAGAGGCAGCGGAAGCTTTCTTT
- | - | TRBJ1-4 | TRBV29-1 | CSVSGGFNEKLFF | TGCAGCGTCTCGGGGGGGTTTAATGAAAAACTGTTTTTT
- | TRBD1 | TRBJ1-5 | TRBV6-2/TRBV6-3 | CASSSRQGASNQPQHF | TGTGCCAGCAGTTCGAGACAGGGGGCTAGCAATCAGCCCCAGCATTTT
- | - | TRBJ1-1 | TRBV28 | CASSFVYGGSRGITEAFF | TGTGCCAGCAGTTTCGTCTACGGGGGCTCTCGGGGGATCACTGAAGCTTTCTTT
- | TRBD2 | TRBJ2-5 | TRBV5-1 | CASSLGPGGGETQYF | TGCGCCAGCAGCTTGGGTCCGGGAGGAGGAGAGACCCAGTACTTC
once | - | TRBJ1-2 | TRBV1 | CTSSLDMANYGYTF | TGCACCAGCAGCCTGGACATGGCGAACTATGGCTACACCTTC
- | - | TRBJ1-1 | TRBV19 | CASSEGNTEAFF | TGTGCCAGTAGTGAAGGGAATACTGAAGCTTTCTTT
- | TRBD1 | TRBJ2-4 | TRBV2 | CASSEEGQGADIQYF | TGTGCCAGCAGTGAAGAGGGGCAGGGGGCAGACATTCAGTACTTC
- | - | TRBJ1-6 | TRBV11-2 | CASSLAGAAPLHF | TGTGCCAGCAGCTTAGCCGGGGCCGCACCCCTCCACTTT
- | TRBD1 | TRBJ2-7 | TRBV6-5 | CATQRQGEVEQYF | TGTGCCACCCAGAGACAGGGAGAGGTTGAGCAGTACTTC
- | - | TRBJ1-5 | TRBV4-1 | CASSRGEWQPQHF | TGCGCCAGCAGCCGGGGGGAATGGCAGCCCCAGCATTTT
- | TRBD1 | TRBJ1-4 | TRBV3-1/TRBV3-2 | CASSHTGAGEKLFF | TGTGCCAGCAGCCATACAGGGGCGGGTGAAAAACTGTTTTTT
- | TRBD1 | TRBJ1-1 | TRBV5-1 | CASSPDRMDTEAFF | TGCGCCAGCAGCCCGGACAGGATGGACACTGAAGCTTTCTTT
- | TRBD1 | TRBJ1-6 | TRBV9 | CASSAGQGAINSPLHF | TGTGCCAGCAGCGCCGGACAGGGGGCGATTAATTCACCCCTCCACTTT
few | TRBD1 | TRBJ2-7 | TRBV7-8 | CASSPSDRATSYEQYF | TGTGCCAGCAGCCCCTCGGACAGGGCGACCTCCTACGAGCAGTACTTC
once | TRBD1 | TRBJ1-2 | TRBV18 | CASSPDRGLGYTF | TGTGCCAGCTCACCAGACAGGGGGCTAGGCTACACCTTC
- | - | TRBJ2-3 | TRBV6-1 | CASSETGDSSTDTQYF | TGTGCCAGCAGTGAGACAGGAGATTCTAGCACAGATACGCAGTATTTT
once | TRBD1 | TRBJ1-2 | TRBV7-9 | CASSIPPGQGFYYGYTF | TGTGCCAGCAGCATCCCCCCGGGACAGGGGTTTTACTATGGCTACACCTTC